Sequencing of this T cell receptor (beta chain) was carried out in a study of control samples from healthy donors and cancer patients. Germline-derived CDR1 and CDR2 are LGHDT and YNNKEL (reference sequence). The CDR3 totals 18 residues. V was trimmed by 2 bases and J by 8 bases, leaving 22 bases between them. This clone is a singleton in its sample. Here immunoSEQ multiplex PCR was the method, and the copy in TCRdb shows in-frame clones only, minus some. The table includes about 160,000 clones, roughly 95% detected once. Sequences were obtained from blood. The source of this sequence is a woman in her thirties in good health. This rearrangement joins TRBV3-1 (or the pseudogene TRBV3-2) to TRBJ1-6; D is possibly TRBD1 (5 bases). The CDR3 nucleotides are TGTGCCAGCAGCCAAACTACTAACACCGGAGGGACGCATTCACCCCTCCACTTT. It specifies CASSQTTNTGGTHSPLHF.